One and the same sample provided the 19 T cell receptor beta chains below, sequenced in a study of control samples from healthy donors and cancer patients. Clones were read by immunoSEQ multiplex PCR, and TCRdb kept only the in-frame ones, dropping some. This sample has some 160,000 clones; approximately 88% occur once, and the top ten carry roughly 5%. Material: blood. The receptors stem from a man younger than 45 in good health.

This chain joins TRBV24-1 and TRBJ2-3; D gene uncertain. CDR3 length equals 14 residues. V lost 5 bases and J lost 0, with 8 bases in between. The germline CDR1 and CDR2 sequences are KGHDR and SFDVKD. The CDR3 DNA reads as TGTGCCACCAGTGCCCTAGGAAGCACAGATACGCAGTATTTT. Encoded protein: CATSALGSTDTQYF.

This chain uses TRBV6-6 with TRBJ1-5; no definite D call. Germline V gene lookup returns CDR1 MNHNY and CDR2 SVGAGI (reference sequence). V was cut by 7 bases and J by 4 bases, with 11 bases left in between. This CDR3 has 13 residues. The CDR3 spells CASTLAGNQPQHF. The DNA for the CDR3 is TGTGCCAGCACACTGGCGGGGAATCAGCCCCAGCATTTT.

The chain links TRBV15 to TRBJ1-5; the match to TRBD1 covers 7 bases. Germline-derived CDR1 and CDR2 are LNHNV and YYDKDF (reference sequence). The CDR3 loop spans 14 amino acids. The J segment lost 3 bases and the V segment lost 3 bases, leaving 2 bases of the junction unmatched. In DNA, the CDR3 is TGTGCCACCAGCAGGGACAGGAACAATCAGCCCCAGCATTTT. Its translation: CATSRDRNNQPQHF.

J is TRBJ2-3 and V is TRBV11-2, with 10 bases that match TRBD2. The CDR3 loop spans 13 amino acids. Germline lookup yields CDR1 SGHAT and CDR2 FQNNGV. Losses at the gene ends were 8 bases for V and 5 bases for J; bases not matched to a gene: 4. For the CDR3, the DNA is TGTGCCAGCCTAGCGGGGGAGGGAGATACGCAGTATTTT. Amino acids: CASLAGEGDTQYF. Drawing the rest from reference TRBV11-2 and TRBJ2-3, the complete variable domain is EAGVAQSPRYKIIEKRQSVAFWCNPISGHATLYWYQQILGQGPKLLIQFQNNGVVDDSQLPKDRFSAERLKGVDSTLKIQPAKLEDSAVYLCASLAGEGDTQYFGPGTRLTVL.

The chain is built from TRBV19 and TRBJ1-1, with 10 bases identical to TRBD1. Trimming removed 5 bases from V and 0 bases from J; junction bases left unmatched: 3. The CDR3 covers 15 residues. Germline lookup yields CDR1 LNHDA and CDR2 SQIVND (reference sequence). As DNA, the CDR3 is TGTGCCAGTAGTCTAGGGACAGGGGTGAACACTGAAGCTTTCTTT. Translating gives CASSLGTGVNTEAFF. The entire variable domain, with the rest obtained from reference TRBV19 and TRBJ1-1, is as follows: DGGITQSPKYLFRKEGQNVTLSCEQNLNHDAMYWYRQDPGQGLRLIYYSQIVNDFQKGDIAEGYSVSREKKESFPLTVTSAQKNPTAFYLCASSLGTGVNTEAFFGQGTRLTVV.

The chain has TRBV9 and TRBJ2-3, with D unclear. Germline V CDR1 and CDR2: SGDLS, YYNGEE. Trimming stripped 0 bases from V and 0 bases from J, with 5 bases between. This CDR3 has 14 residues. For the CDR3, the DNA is TGTGCCAGCAGCGTAGTGCGGAGCACAGATACGCAGTATTTT. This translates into CASSVVRSTDTQYF.

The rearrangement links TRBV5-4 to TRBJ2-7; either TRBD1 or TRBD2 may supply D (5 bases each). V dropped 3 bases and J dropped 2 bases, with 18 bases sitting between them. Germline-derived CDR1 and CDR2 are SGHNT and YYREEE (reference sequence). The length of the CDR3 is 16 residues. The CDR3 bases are TGTGCCAGCAGCTGGGGCTCCGGGACGGTAACCTACGAGCAGTACTTC. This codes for CASSWGSGTVTYEQYF.

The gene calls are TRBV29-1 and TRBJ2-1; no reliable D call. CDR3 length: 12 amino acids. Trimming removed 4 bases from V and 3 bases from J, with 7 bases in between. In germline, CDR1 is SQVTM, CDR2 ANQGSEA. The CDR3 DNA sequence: TGCAGCGTTGGACGGAACTACAATGAGCAGTTCTTC. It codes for CSVGRNYNEQFF.

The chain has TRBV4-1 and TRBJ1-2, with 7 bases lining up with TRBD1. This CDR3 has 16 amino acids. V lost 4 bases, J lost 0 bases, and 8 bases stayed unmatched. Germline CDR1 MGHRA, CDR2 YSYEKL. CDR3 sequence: CASSRQPGQTNYGYTF. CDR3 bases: TGCGCCAGCAGCCGACAACCGGGACAGACTAACTATGGCTACACCTTC.

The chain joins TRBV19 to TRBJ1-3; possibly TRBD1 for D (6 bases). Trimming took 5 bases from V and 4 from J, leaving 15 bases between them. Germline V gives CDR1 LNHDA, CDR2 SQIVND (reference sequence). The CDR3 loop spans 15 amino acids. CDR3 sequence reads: CASSPWRGRGNTIYF. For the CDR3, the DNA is TGTGCCAGTAGTCCCTGGAGGGGGAGAGGAAACACCATATATTTT.

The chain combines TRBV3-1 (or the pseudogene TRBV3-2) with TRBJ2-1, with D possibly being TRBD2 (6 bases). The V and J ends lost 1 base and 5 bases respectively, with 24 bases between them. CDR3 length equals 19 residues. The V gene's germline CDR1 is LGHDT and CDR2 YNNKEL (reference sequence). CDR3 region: CASSQGPGFFGSVDNEQFF. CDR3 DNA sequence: TGTGCCAGCAGCCAAGGTCCAGGCTTTTTCGGGAGCGTCGACAATGAGCAGTTCTTC.

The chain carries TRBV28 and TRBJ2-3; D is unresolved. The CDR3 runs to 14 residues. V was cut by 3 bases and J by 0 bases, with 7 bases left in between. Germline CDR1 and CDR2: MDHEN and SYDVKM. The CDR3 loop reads CASSFRASTDTQYF. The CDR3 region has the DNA TGTGCCAGCAGTTTTAGGGCTAGCACAGATACGCAGTATTTT.

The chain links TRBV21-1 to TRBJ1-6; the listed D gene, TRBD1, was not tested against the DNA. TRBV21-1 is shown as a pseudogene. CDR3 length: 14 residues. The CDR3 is CASSRLQGNSPLHF. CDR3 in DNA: TGTGCCAGCAGCAGGTTACAGGGGAATTCACCCCTCCACTTT.

The CDR3 DNA reads TGTGCCACCAGCAGAGTACGCGGGACCTCAAACATTCAGTACTTC. Translation: CATSRVRGTSNIQYF. The J gene is TRBJ2-4, the V gene TRBV15; weak D call: TRBD2 (6 bases). Germline V CDR1 and CDR2: LNHNV, YYDKDF (reference sequence). This CDR3 region has 15 residues. With 1 base removed from V and 6 bases from J, the gap between germline ends came to 13 bases.

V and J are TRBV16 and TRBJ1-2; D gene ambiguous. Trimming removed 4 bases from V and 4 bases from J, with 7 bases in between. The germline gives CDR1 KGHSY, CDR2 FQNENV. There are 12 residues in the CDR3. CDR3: CASSPNIYGYTF. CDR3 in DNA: TGTGCCAGCAGCCCCAATATCTATGGCTACACCTTC.

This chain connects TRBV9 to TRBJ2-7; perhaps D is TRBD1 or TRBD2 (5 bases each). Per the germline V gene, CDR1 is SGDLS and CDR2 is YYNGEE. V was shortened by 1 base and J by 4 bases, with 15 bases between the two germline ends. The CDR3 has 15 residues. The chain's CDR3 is CASSVTPGPQYEQYF. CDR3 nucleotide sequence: TGTGCCAGCAGCGTAACGCCGGGACCGCAGTACGAGCAGTACTTC.

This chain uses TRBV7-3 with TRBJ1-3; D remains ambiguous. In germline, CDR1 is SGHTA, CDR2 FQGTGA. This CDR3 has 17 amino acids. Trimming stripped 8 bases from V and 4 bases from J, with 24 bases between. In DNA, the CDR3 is TGTGCCAGCTCCTTCCGGGCAGGTGCCGGCCGAGGAAACACCATATATTTT. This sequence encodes CASSFRAGAGRGNTIYF.

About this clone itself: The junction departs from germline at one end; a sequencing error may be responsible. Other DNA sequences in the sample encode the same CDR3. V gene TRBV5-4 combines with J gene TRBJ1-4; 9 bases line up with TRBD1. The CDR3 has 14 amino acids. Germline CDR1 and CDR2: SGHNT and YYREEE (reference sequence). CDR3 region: CASSIHRGHEKLFF. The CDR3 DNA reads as TGCGCCAGCAGCATCCACAGGGGGCATGAAAAACTGTTTTTT.

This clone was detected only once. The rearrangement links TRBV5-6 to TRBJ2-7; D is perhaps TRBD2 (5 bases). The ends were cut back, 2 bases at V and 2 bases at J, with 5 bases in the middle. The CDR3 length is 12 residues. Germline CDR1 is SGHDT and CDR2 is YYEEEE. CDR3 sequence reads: CASSFGAYEQYF. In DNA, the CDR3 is TGTGCCAGCAGCTTCGGGGCCTACGAGCAGTACTTC.